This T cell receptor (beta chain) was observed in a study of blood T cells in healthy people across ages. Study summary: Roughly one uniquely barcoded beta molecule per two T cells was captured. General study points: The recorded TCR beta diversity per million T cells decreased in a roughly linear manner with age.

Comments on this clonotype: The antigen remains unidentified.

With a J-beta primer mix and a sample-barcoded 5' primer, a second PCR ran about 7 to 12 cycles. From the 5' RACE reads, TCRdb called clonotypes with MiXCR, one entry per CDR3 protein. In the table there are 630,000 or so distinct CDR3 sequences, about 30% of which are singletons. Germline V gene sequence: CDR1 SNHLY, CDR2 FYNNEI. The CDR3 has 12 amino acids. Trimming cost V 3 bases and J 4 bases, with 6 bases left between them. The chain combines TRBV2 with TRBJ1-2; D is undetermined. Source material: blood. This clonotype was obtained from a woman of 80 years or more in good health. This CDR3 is CASSEAPYGYTF. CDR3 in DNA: TGTGCCAGCAGTGAGGCACCCTATGGCTACACCTTC.